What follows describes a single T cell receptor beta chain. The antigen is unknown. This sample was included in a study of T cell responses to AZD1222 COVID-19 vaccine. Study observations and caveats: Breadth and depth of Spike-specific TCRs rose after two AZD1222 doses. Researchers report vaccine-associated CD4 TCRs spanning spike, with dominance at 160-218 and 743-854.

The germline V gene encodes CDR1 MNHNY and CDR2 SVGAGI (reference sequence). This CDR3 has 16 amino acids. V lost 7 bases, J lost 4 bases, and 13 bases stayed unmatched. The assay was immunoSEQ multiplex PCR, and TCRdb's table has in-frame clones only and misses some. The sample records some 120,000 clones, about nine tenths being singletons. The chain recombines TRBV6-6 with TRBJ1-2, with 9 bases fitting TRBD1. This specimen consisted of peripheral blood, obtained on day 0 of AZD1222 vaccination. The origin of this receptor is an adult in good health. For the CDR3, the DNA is TGTGCCAGCAAGGGGGGACAGGGTAAATTCGGCTATGGCTACACCTTC. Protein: CASKGGQGKFGYGYTF.